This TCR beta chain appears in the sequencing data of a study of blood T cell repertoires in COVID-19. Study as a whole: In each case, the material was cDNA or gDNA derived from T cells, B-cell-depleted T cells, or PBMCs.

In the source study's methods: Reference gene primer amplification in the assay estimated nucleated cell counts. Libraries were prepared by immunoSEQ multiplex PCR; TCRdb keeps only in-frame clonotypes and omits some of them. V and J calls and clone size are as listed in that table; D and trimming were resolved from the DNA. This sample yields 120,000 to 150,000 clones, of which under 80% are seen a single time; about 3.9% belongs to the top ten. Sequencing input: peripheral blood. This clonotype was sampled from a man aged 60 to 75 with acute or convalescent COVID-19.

CDR3 amino acids: CASSLSPGLMNTEAFF. The DNA of the CDR3 is TGTGCCAGCAGTTTATCCCCAGGACTCATGAACACTGAAGCTTTCTTT. This sequence joins TRBV28 and TRBJ1-1; the D is unclear. The germline CDR1 and CDR2 sequences are MDHEN and SYDVKM. The ends were cut back, 1 base at V and 0 bases at J, with 12 bases in the middle. The CDR3 spans 16 residues.